The entry below gives a single T cell receptor (beta chain) sequence along with its context. The CDR3 covers 16 residues. Germline trimming cut 6 bases from V and 4 bases from J; bases unmatched to any gene: 9. Germline assignment: CDR1 SGHVS and CDR2 FQNEAQ. The sample belongs to a study of shared clonotypes between healthy human individuals. The assay was immunoSEQ multiplex PCR, and TCRdb's table has in-frame clones only and misses some. The data hold more than 2 million clones, with around 93% observed a single time. In the naive CD8 group, cells lacked CD45RO and were positively selected for CCR7, so terminally differentiated effector memory CD45RA+ cells were left out.

The rearrangement uses TRBV7-8 and TRBJ2-3; the match to TRBD2 covers 11 bases. The clonotype originates from a man younger than 35 in good health. Some clones in this sample may be carry-over from other donors' samples. The material sequenced was naive CD8+ T cells from PBMCs. CDR3 DNA: TGTGCCAGCAGTCCCGGACTAGCGGGCGTCGCAGATACGCAGTATTTT. Amino acids: CASSPGLAGVADTQYF.